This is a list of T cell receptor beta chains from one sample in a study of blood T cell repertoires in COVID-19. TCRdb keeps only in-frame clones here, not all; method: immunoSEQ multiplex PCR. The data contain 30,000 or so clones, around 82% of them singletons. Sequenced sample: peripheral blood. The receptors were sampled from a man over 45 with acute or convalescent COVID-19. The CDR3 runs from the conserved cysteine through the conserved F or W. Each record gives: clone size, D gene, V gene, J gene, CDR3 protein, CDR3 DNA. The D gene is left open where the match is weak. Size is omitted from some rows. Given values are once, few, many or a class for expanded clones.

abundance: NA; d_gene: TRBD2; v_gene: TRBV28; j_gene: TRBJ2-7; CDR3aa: CASSLFWTSGSLRGSYEQYF; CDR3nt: TGTGCCAGCAGTTTATTTTGGACTAGCGGGTCCCTTCGGGGCTCCTACGAGCAGTACTTC
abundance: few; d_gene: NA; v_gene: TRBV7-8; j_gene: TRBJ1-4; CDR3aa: CASSLVILDSNEKLFF; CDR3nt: TGTGCCAGCAGCTTAGTTATATTGGACAGCAATGAAAAACTGTTTTTT
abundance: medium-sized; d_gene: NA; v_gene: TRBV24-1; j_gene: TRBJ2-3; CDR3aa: CATSDLLGGSDTQYF; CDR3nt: TGTGCCACCAGTGATTTGCTAGGGGGATCGGATACGCAGTATTTT
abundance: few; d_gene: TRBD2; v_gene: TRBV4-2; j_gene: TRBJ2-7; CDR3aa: CASSQEGMRETYEQYF; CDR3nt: TGTGCCAGCAGCCAAGAAGGGATGCGGGAGACCTACGAGCAGTACTTC
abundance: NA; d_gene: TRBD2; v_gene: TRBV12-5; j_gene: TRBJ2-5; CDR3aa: CASGSASGGPQETQYF; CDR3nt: TGTGCTAGTGGTTCCGCTAGCGGGGGGCCACAAGAGACCCAGTACTTC
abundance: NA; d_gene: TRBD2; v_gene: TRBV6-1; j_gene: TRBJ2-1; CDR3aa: CASSEGRSAGEQFF; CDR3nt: TGTGCCAGCAGTGAAGGGAGGTCAGCGGGGGAGCAGTTCTTC
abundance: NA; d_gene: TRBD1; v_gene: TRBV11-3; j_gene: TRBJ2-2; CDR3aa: CASSLDRIGAGGTGELFF; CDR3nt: TGTGCCAGCAGCTTAGACCGTATTGGGGCAGGGGGCACCGGGGAGCTGTTTTTT
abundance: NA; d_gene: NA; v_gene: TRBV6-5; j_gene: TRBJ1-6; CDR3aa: CASSFQGDSPLHF; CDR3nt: TGTGCCAGCAGTTTCCAAGGGGATTCACCCCTCCACTTT
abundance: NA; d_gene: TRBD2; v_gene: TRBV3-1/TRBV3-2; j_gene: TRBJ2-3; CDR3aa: CASSPIWTSDTDTQYF; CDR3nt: TGTGCCAGCAGCCCGATTTGGACTAGCGACACAGATACGCAGTATTTT
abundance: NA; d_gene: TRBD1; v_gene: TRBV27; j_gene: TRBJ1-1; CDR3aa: CASSSGGDPEAFF; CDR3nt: TGTGCCAGCAGTTCAGGGGGCGATCCTGAAGCTTTCTTT
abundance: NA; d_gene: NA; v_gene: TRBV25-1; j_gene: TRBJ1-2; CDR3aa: CASSKERSYGYTF; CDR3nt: TGTGCCAGCAGTAAGGAACGGAGTTATGGCTACACCTTC
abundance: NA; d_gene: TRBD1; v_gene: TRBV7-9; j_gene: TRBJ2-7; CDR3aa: CASSYWTGALEQYF; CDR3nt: TGTGCCAGCAGCTACTGGACAGGGGCCCTGGAGCAGTACTTC
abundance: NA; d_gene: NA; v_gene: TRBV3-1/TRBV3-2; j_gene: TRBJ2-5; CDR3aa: CASSSKGVTQYF; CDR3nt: TGTGCCAGCTCCAGCAAAGGAGTGACCCAGTACTTC
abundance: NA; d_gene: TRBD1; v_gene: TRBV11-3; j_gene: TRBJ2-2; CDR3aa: CASSLRGTGANTGELFF; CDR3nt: TGTGCCAGCAGCTTAAGGGGGACAGGGGCGAACACCGGGGAGCTGTTTTTT
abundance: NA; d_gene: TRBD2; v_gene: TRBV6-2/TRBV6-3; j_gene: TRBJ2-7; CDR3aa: CASSHGLAGGYEQYF; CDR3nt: TGTGCCAGCAGCCACGGGCTAGCGGGAGGCTACGAGCAGTACTTC
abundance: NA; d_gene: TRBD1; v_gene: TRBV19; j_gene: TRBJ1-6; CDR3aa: CASSIVQGNSPLHF; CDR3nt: TGTGCCAGTAGTATAGTACAGGGGAATTCACCCCTCCACTTT
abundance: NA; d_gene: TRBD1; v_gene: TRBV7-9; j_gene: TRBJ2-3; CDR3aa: CASSATWTGAVDTQYF; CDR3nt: TGTGCCAGCAGCGCAACGTGGACAGGGGCGGTAGATACGCAGTATTTT
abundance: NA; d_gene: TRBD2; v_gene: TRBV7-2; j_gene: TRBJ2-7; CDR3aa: CASSLASASGFSYEQYF; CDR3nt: TGTGCCAGCAGCTTAGCATCAGCTAGCGGCTTCTCCTACGAGCAGTACTTC
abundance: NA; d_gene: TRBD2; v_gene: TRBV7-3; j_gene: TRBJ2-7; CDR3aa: CASSLTAGGEQYF; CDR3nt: TGTGCCAGCAGCTTAACAGCGGGAGGTGAGCAGTACTTC
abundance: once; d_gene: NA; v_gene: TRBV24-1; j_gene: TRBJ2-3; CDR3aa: CATSDGIRSRRYF; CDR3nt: TGTGCCACCAGTGATGGTATCAGATCAAGAAGGTATTTT
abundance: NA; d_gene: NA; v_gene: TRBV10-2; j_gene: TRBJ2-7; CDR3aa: CASSTGRTYEQYF; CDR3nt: TGCGCCAGCAGCACAGGGAGAACCTACGAGCAGTACTTC
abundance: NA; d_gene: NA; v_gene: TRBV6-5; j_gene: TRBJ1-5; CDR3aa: CASSRQAYSNQPQHF; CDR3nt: TGTGCCAGCAGCCGACAGGCTTATAGCAATCAGCCCCAGCATTTT
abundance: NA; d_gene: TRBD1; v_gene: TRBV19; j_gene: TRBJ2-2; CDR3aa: CASCTFQGAGTGELFF; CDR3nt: TGTGCCAGTTGCACGTTCCAGGGGGCGGGGACCGGGGAGCTGTTTTTT
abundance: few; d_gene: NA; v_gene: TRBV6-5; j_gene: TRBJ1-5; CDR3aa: CASSYSSRGNQPQHF; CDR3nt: TGTGCCAGCAGTTACTCGAGTAGAGGCAATCAGCCCCAGCATTTT
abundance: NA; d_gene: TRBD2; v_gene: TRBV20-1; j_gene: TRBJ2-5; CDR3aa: CSASSLRGEETQYF; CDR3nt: TGCAGTGCTAGTTCCCTCCGGGGGGAAGAGACCCAGTACTTC